The next 3 T cell receptor beta chains were all read from a single sample in a study of T cell responses to AZD1222 COVID-19 vaccine. Libraries were prepared by immunoSEQ multiplex PCR; TCRdb keeps only in-frame clonotypes and omits some of them. The sample lists about 140,000 clones, 92% occurring once. The input for sequencing was peripheral blood, taken on day 0 of AZD1222 vaccination. The receptors stem from an adult in good health.

This chain uses TRBV27 with TRBJ1-2; no definite D call. The CDR3 runs to 14 residues. CDR1 MNHEY and CDR2 SMNVEV come from the germline V gene (reference sequence). The V and J ends lost 2 bases and 2 bases respectively, with 9 bases between them. The CDR3 here is CASSLNRRNYGYTF. Written as DNA, the CDR3 is TGTGCCAGCAGTTTAAACCGGCGCAACTATGGCTACACCTTC.

The gene calls are TRBV24-1 and TRBJ2-1, with D uncertain. Germline CDR1 is KGHDR and CDR2 is SFDVKD. This CDR3 is 14 amino acids long. The V end lost 0 bases, the J end lost 2 bases, and 4 bases lay between the germline ends. CDR3 protein: CATSDLTAYNEQFF. In nucleotides, the CDR3 is TGTGCCACCAGTGATTTGACAGCCTACAATGAGCAGTTCTTC.

CDR3 protein: CASQTGESPYEQYF. CDR3 in DNA: TGTGCCAGTCAGACGGGAGAGAGCCCCTACGAGCAGTACTTC. J is TRBJ2-7 and V is TRBV28; D might be TRBD2 (6 bases). Trimming took 9 bases from V and 2 from J, leaving 17 bases between them. From germline, CDR1 is MDHEN and CDR2 SYDVKM. The CDR3 runs 14 residues.